The entry that follows covers one T cell receptor (beta chain) sequence. Original methodology: Reference gene primers were amplified, and this amplification served to estimate nucleated cell counts. Clones were read by immunoSEQ multiplex PCR, and TCRdb kept only the in-frame ones, dropping some. The V and J calls and clone size were taken over from that table, and D and trimming were inferred from the DNA. This table has over 250,000 clones, under 90% appearing once. These data originate in a study of blood T cell repertoires in COVID-19. Whole-study context: In each case, the material was cDNA or gDNA derived from T cells, B-cell-depleted T cells, or PBMCs.

This CDR3 is 15 amino acids long. Germline loops: CDR1 SNHLY, CDR2 FYNNEI. V dropped 3 bases and J dropped 10 bases, with 16 bases sitting between them. This TCR was recovered from a woman between 50 and 59 years old who had recovered from COVID-19. Sequencing was performed on peripheral blood. This sequence joins TRBV2 and TRBJ1-6, with D possibly matching TRBD1 (5 bases). The CDR3 sequence is CASSEDGPRGSPLHF. CDR3 nucleotide sequence: TGTGCCAGCAGTGAGGATGGCCCCCGGGGGTCACCCCTCCACTTT.